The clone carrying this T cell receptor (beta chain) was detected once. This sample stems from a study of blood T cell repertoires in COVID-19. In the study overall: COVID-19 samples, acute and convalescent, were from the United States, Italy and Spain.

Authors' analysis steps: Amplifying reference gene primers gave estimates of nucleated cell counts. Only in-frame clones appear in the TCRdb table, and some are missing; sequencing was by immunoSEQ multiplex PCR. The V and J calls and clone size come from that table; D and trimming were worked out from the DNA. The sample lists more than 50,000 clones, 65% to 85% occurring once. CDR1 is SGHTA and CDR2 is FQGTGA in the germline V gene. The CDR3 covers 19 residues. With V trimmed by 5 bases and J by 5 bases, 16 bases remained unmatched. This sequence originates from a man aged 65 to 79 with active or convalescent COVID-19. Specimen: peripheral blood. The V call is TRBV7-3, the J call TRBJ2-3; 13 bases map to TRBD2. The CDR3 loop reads CASSPNPTSGGAKGDTQYF. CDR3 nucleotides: TGTGCCAGCAGCCCAAACCCTACTAGCGGGGGGGCCAAGGGAGATACGCAGTATTTT.